The 21 T cell receptor beta chains listed next were all sequenced from one sample in a study of blood T cell repertoires in COVID-19 (dated by TCRdb to 2020 to 2022). Preparation of the library involved the immunoSEQ multiplex PCR assay. What TCRdb holds here is the immuneACCESS table cut down to in-frame rearrangements. Part of the clones is not present; checked against another copy, under half of the missing clones reflect an unresolved V gene, and the others are unexplained. For this sample the table gives 200,000 to 250,000 clones, of which around 84% were detected only once. Around 7.3% of the sample lies in the top ten. Sample: peripheral blood. The source of these receptors is a woman between 65 and 79 years old with active or convalescent COVID-19.

V and J are TRBV18 and TRBJ2-1; possible D gene TRBD2, 5 bases. Trimming shortened V by 2 bases and J by 12 bases, and 8 bases separated the two germline ends. The CDR3 is 11 residues long. Germline V gives CDR1 KGHSH, CDR2 LQKENI. In DNA, the CDR3 is TGTGCCAGCTCACCAGGGAGTGGGCAGTTCTTC. Its protein product is CASSPGSGQFF.

This rearrangement joins TRBV7-6 to TRBJ1-5; TRBD1 might be the D (5 bases). The CDR3 is 17 residues long. Germline CDR1 SGHVS, CDR2 FNYEAQ. With 2 bases removed from V and 0 bases from J, the gap between germline ends came to 14 bases. The chain's CDR3 is CASSLTFGRGSNQPQHF. The CDR3 DNA follows: TGTGCCAGCAGCTTAACGTTCGGGAGGGGTAGCAATCAGCCCCAGCATTTT.

The chain employs TRBV6-5 and TRBJ1-2; 9 nucleotides align to TRBD1. Germline lookup yields CDR1 MNHEY and CDR2 SVGAGI. With 5 bases clipped from V and 2 bases from J, the junction kept 3 bases outside the gene matches. The CDR3 spans 14 residues. CDR3 protein: CASSPGTGNYGYTF. The CDR3 nucleotides are TGTGCCAGCAGTCCCGGGACAGGGAACTATGGCTACACCTTC.

The chain has TRBV19 and TRBJ1-5; a possible D gene is TRBD1 (5 bases). CDR3 size: 12 residues. Trimming took off 6 bases at V and 7 bases at J, with 10 bases between the two ends. CDR1 and CDR2 from the germline V gene are LNHDA and SQIVND (reference sequence). CDR3 DNA sequence: TGTGCCAGTAGAACCGGGGGGCAGCCCCAGCATTTT. Translated: CASRTGGQPQHF.

The rearrangement joins TRBV6-1 to TRBJ2-7; D is unclear. Germline V gives CDR1 MNHNS, CDR2 SASEGT. The CDR3 spans 13 residues. Trimming stripped 2 bases from V and 2 bases from J, with 7 bases between. CDR3 protein: CASSEKQPYEQYF. The CDR3 nucleotides read TGTGCCAGCAGTGAAAAACAGCCCTACGAGCAGTACTTC.

V is TRBV15 and J is TRBJ1-2, with 8 bases identical to TRBD1. This CDR3 has 14 amino acids. Germline loops: CDR1 LNHNV, CDR2 YYDKDF (reference sequence). The trim removed 3 bases at V and 4 bases at J, leaving 4 bases unmatched. The CDR3 region is CATSRAQGAYGYTF. The DNA of the CDR3 is TGTGCCACCAGCAGGGCTCAGGGGGCCTATGGCTACACCTTC.

V gene TRBV6-5 combines with J gene TRBJ2-7, with 7 bases identical to TRBD1. CDR1 is MNHEY and CDR2 is SVGAGI in the germline V gene. Losses at the gene ends were 5 bases for V and 4 bases for J; bases not matched to a gene: 5. The CDR3 runs 13 residues. The CDR3 protein is CASSRDRKYEQYF. The CDR3 nucleotides read TGTGCCAGCAGTCGGGACAGAAAATACGAGCAGTACTTC.

The rearrangement links TRBV7-2 to TRBJ1-3; D remains unclear. The CDR3 runs 16 residues. The germline V gene encodes CDR1 SGHTA and CDR2 FQGNSA. Trimming pared 1 base from V and 7 bases from J, leaving 17 bases between. CDR3 region: CASSLVSGLGRNTIYF. The CDR3 DNA is TGTGCCAGCAGCTTAGTGAGCGGCCTGGGCAGGAACACCATATATTTT.

The rearrangement links TRBV2 to TRBJ1-5, with 7 bases that match TRBD1. From germline, CDR1 is SNHLY and CDR2 FYNNEI. This CDR3 spans 15 amino acids. Germline trimming cut 1 base from V and 4 bases from J; bases unmatched to any gene: 4. CDR3 nucleotides: TGTGCCAGCAGTGAAGAGGGACAGCCTAATCAGCCCCAGCATTTT. It encodes CASSEEGQPNQPQHF.

The chain combines TRBV19 with TRBJ1-2; 8 nucleotides agree with TRBD1. J was trimmed by 4 bases and V by 5 bases; bases with no gene match: 3. The CDR3 totals 13 residues. Germline values: CDR1 LNHDA, CDR2 SQIVND (reference sequence). The CDR3 region is CASSLTGAYGYTF. The CDR3 DNA sequence: TGTGCCAGTAGTCTGACAGGGGCCTATGGCTACACCTTC.

The chain uses TRBV2 and TRBJ2-1; 9 positions agree with TRBD2. The V and J ends lost 7 bases and 6 bases, in that order; junction bases with no gene match: 7. Looked up from germline, CDR1 is SNHLY and CDR2 is FYNNEI. CDR3 length equals 14 residues. Here the CDR3 DNA reads TGTGCCAGCACCCCCGGGACTAGCCTCAATGAGCAGTTCTTC. This codes for CASTPGTSLNEQFF.

V is TRBV6-5 and J is TRBJ2-7; D perhaps matches TRBD2 (6 bases). V lost 0 bases and J lost 1, with 13 bases in between. Germline V gene lookup returns CDR1 MNHEY and CDR2 SVGAGI. This CDR3 spans 16 amino acids. CDR3 bases: TGTGCCAGCAGTTACTCCACCGGGACTTCTTCCTACGAGCAGTACTTC. The encoded protein is CASSYSTGTSSYEQYF.

The chain recombines TRBV6-4 with TRBJ2-1, with a possible D match to TRBD2 (6 bases). V shed 2 bases and J shed 10 bases, with 9 bases lying between them. This CDR3 comprises 12 residues. Germline-derived CDR1 and CDR2 are MRHNA and SNTAGT. The CDR3 loop reads CASSDPRGEQFF. In nucleotides, the CDR3 is TGTGCCAGCAGTGACCCCCGGGGGGAGCAGTTCTTC.

This chain joins TRBV27 and TRBJ2-2; the D gene is possibly TRBD1 (6 bases). This CDR3 region has 14 residues. Per germline, CDR1 MNHEY and CDR2 SMNVEV (reference sequence). With 2 bases removed from V and 4 bases from J, the gap between germline ends came to 8 bases. Here the CDR3 reads CASSLAGATGELFF. As DNA, the CDR3 is TGTGCCAGCAGTTTAGCAGGGGCCACCGGGGAGCTGTTTTTT.

This rearrangement joins TRBV7-2 to TRBJ1-2; 7 nucleotides align to TRBD1. Germline CDR1 is SGHTA and CDR2 is FQGNSA. This CDR3 has 14 residues. The V gene end was trimmed by 6 bases and the J gene end by 4 bases; junction bases not matched to a gene: 8. For the CDR3, the DNA is TGTGCCAGCAGTTTACAGGGGCGCAGCTATGGCTACACCTTC. Its translation is CASSLQGRSYGYTF.

The rearrangement joins TRBV19 to TRBJ2-2; D call uncertain. Trimming left V 5 bases short and J 4 bases short, with 11 bases between. The germline CDR1 and CDR2 sequences are LNHDA and SQIVND (reference sequence). The CDR3 loop spans 14 amino acids. The CDR3 coding sequence is TGTGCCAGTAGTGCAGGATCCTCCACCGGGGAGCTGTTTTTT. Translation: CASSAGSSTGELFF.

This sequence joins TRBV6-1 and TRBJ1-2; D remains ambiguous. CDR3 length: 14 residues. Per the germline V gene, CDR1 is MNHNS and CDR2 is SASEGT. V gave up 5 bases and J gave up 5 bases, with 15 bases separating them. In nucleotides, the CDR3 is TGTGCCAGCAGTACTCCTTATGACAAATATGGCTACACCTTC. Its translation: CASSTPYDKYGYTF.

As to this clone: No conserved phenylalanine or tryptophan is present at the end of the CDR3, so a read error is the likely explanation. No DNA is shown, since the ends of the CDR3 on it are uncertain; the CDR3 is the one TCRdb lists. This chain uses TRBV7-9 with TRBJ1-1; the table's D call TRBD1 went unverified against the DNA. The CDR3 adds up to 16 amino acids, both ends counted. CDR1 is SEHNR and CDR2 is FQNEAQ in the germline V gene (reference sequence). CDR3 residues: CASSLGLAGTGGSETI.

The genes are TRBV5-1 and TRBJ2-7; 8 nucleotides match TRBD1. The germline CDR1 and CDR2 sequences are SGHRS and YFSETQ. This CDR3 contains 14 residues. V was pared by 4 bases and J by 3 bases, with 6 bases of the junction left unmatched. The CDR3 region has the DNA TGCGCCAGCAGCGGGACAGGATCGGACTACGAGCAGTACTTC. Its protein product is CASSGTGSDYEQYF. Looking up the rest from reference TRBV5-1 and TRBJ2-7 gives the full variable domain: KAGVTQTPRYLIKTRGQQVTLSCSPISGHRSVSWYQQTPGQGLQFLFEYFSETQRNKGNFPGRFSGRQFSNSRSEMNVSTLELGDSALYLCASSGTGSDYEQYFGPGTRLTVT.

The V gene is TRBV7-2, the J gene TRBJ1-1; no clear D gene. The CDR3 runs 12 residues. V was cut by 1 base and J by 11 bases, with 11 bases left in between. Germline CDR1 is SGHTA and CDR2 is FQGNSA. CDR3 in amino acids: CASSLERRGAFF. The CDR3 bases are TGTGCCAGCAGCTTAGAGAGACGAGGGGCTTTCTTT.

The J gene is TRBJ2-5, the V gene TRBV7-7; D might be TRBD2 (6 bases). CDR3 length: 15 residues. V dropped 2 bases and J dropped 5 bases, with 15 bases sitting between them. Germline CDR1 and CDR2: SSHAT and FNYEAQ (reference sequence). The CDR3 bases are TGTGCCAGCAGCTTAACACCCTCCCGGGGGGAGACCCAGTACTTC. It codes for CASSLTPSRGETQYF. Supplemented by reference TRBV7-7 and TRBJ2-5, the full variable domain reads GAGVSQSPRYKVTKRGQDVTLRCDPISSHATLYWYQQALGQGPEFLTYFNYEAQPDKSGLPSDRFSAERPEGSISTLTIQRTEQRDSAMYRCASSLTPSRGETQYFGPGTRLLVL.